This T cell receptor beta chain is from a study of blood T cell repertoires in COVID-19. Using immunoSEQ multiplex PCR, the repertoire was profiled, and TCRdb retains in-frame clones only, with some absent. The table records about 180,000 clones, about 84% of them present only once. This CDR3 is built from 16 residues. Per germline, CDR1 SGHAT and CDR2 FQNNGV. Trimming removed 1 base from V and 4 bases from J; junction bases left unmatched: 5. Enrollment of patients from Seattle took place during active infection, with longitudinal follow-up. This receptor was obtained from a person aged 70 to 85 with COVID-19, enrolled during active disease. The sample consisted of peripheral blood. The chain recombines TRBV11-2 with TRBJ1-4, with 8 bases aligning to TRBD1. The CDR3 loop is CASSLGQGRGNEKLFF. In DNA form, the CDR3 reads TGTGCCAGCAGCTTAGGACAGGGGCGGGGTAATGAAAAACTGTTTTTT. The whole variable domain, filled in from reference TRBV11-2 and TRBJ1-4, reads EAGVAQSPRYKIIEKRQSVAFWCNPISGHATLYWYQQILGQGPKLLIQFQNNGVVDDSQLPKDRFSAERLKGVDSTLKIQPAKLEDSAVYLCASSLGQGRGNEKLFFGSGTQLSVL.